The present T cell receptor (beta chain) was sequenced within a study of blood T cell repertoires in COVID-19. As processed by the authors: Amplification with reference gene primers provided the estimates of nucleated cell counts. Method: immunoSEQ multiplex PCR; TCRdb's copy keeps in-frame clones and lacks some. The DNA was the basis for D and trimming; V, J and clone size are from that table. The sample lists under 300,000 clones, approximately 88% seen once, with 3.1% in the top ten. Exposed participants came across a COVID-19 case within 2 weeks before study entry. This sequence originates from a woman aged 40 to 50 who had been exposed to COVID-19. What was sequenced was PBMCs or T cells enriched from blood (not recorded which).

The CDR3 loop is CASSPPGGNNEQFF. In DNA, the CDR3 is TGTGCCAGCTCACCACCGGGGGGTAACAATGAGCAGTTCTTC. The rearrangement joins TRBV18 to TRBJ2-1; the D gene is possibly TRBD2 (6 bases). V lost 0 bases to trimming and J lost 5 bases, with 8 bases between them. This CDR3 spans 14 amino acids. Germline V gives CDR1 KGHSH, CDR2 LQKENI.